This T cell receptor beta chain emerged from a study of shared clonotypes between healthy human individuals. The study, taken as a whole, reports: Naive subsets generally exceeded memory subsets in estimated richness.

The genomic DNA of each subset was split evenly across several immunoSEQ plates. Using immunoSEQ multiplex PCR, the repertoire was profiled, and TCRdb retains in-frame clones only, with some absent. The sample comprises a few million clones, about 92% of which are singletons, and 0.13% to 0.15% rests with the top ten. There were no recent acute infections or vaccinations among the donors, who were healthy HIV-negative adults. With respect to this clone: The target antigen is unknown.

CDR3 length equals 16 residues. Trimming cost V 2 bases and J 3 bases, with 16 bases left between them. Germline CDR1 reads SGHKS; CDR2 reads YYEKEE (reference sequence). This clonotype was obtained from a man younger than 35 in good health. The specimen sequenced was naive CD4+ T cells sorted from blood. Subset reported: CD45RA+ positively selected. The J gene is TRBJ2-3, the V gene TRBV5-5; the D gene is possibly TRBD2 (6 bases). The CDR3 DNA reads as TGTGCCAGCAGCTTTCAAGTGGGGGGTGTAACAGATACGCAGTATTTT. This translates into CASSFQVGGVTDTQYF. Drawing the rest from reference TRBV5-5 and TRBJ2-3, the complete variable domain is DAGVTQSPTHLIKTRGQQVTLRCSPISGHKSVSWYQQVLGQGPQFIFQYYEKEERGRGNFPDRFSARQFPNYSSELNVNALLLGDSALYLCASSFQVGGVTDTQYFGPGTRLTVL.